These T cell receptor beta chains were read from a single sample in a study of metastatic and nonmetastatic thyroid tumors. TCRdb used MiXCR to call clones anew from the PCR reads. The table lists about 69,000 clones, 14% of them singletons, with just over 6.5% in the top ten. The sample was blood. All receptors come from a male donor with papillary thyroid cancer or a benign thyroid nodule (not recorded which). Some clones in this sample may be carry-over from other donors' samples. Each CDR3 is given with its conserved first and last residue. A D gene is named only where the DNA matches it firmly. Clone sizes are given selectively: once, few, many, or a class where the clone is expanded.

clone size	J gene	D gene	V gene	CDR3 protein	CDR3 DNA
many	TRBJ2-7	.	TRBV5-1	CASSVSGHEQYF	TGCGCCAGCAGCGTATCTGGACACGAGCAGTACTTC
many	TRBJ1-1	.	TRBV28	CASSLGRTWTEAFF	TGTGCCAGCAGTTTAGGAAGAACATGGACTGAAGCTTTCTTT
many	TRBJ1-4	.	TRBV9	CASSPSSTNEKLFF	TGTGCCAGCAGCCCCAGTTCAACTAATGAAAAACTGTTTTTT
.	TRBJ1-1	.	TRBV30	CAWSRTGNTEAFF	TGTGCCTGGAGCCGAACAGGGAACACTGAAGCTTTCTTT
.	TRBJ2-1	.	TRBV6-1	CASSALRGDTNEQFF	TGTGCCAGCAGTGCTCTTAGGGGGGACACCAATGAGCAGTTCTTC
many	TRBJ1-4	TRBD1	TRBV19	CASSPIQGPNEKLFF	TGTGCCAGTAGTCCCATACAGGGGCCTAATGAAAAACTGTTTTTT
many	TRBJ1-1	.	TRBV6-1	CASSTTGNIEAFF	TGTGCCAGCAGTACTACAGGGAATATTGAAGCTTTCTTT
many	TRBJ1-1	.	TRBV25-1	CASSQRGRNTEAFF	TGTGCCAGCAGTCAGAGAGGGAGGAACACTGAAGCTTTCTTT
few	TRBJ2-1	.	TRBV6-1	CASSEVEGAGGGLEQFF	TGTGCCAGCAGTGAAGTGGAAGGGGCTGGTGGTGGACTCGAGCAGTTCTTC
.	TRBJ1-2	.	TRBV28	CASRAAGPLNYGYTF	TGTGCCAGCAGAGCAGCGGGACCCTTGAACTATGGCTACACATTC
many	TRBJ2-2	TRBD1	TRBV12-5	CAGGFVTGDTTGELFF	TGTGCTGGTGGTTTTGTAACAGGGGACACCACCGGGGAGCTGTTTTTT
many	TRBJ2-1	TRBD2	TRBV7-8	CASSLIAGGPYNEQFF	TGTGCCAGCAGCTTAATAGCGGGAGGACCCTACAATGAGCAGTTCTTC
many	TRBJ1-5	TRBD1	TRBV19	CASSRGQGGVQPQHF	TGTGCCAGTAGTAGGGGACAGGGGGGGGTACAGCCCCAGCATTTT
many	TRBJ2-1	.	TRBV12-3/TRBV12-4	CASTPLGGNEQFF	TGTGCCAGCACCCCACTGGGTGGTAATGAGCAGTTCTTC
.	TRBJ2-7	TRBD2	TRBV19	CASSILAGGNEQYF	TGTGCCAGTAGTATTTTAGCGGGAGGAAACGAGCAGTACTTC
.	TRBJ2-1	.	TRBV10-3	CAISGVGEQFF	TGTGCCATCAGCGGGGTAGGAGAGCAGTTCTTC
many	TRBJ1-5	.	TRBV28	CASSPGGGLSQPQHF	TGTGCCAGCAGCCCGGGGGGGGGGTTGAGTCAGCCCCAGCATTTT
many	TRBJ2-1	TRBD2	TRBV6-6	CASRLMMGLADYNEQFF	TGTGCCAGCAGATTAATGATGGGACTAGCGGACTACAATGAGCAGTTCTTC
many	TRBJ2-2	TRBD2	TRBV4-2	CASSQVLAVTGELFF	TGTGCCAGCAGCCAAGTACTAGCGGTCACCGGGGAGCTGTTTTTT
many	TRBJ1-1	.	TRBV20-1	CSARGTGRNTEALF	TGCAGTGCTAGGGGGACGGGAAGGAACACTGAAGCTCTCTTT
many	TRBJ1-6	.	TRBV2	CASSARQDNSPLHF	TGTGCCAGCAGTGCCCGACAGGATAATTCACCCCTCCACTTT
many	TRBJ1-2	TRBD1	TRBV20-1	CSAGVGDSSGYTF	TGCAGTGCTGGCGTGGGGGACAGCTCTGGCTACACCTTC
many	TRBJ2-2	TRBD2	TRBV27	CASSLYSGSSTGELFF	TGTGCCAGCAGTTTATATAGCGGGAGCTCCACCGGGGAGCTGTTTTTT
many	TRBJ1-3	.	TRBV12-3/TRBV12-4	CASSLGTSGNTIYF	TGTGCCAGCAGTTTAGGAACCTCTGGAAACACCATATATTTT
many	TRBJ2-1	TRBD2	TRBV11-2	CASSLESRESNEQFF	TGTGCCAGCAGCTTAGAGTCGCGGGAGAGCAATGAGCAGTTCTTC
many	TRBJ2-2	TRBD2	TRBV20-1	CSARDLGTTNTGELFF	TGCAGTGCTAGAGATCTGGGGACTACGAACACCGGGGAGCTGTTTTTT
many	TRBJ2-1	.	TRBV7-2	CASSFRAEERAYEQFF	TGTGCCAGCAGCTTTCGGGCAGAGGAGAGAGCCTATGAGCAGTTCTTC
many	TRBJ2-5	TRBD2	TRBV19	CASSMSGLAGQETQYF	TGTGCCAGTAGTATGTCGGGACTAGCGGGGCAAGAGACCCAGTACTTC
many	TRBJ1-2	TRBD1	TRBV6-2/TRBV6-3	CATRQGANGYTF	TGTGCCACCAGACAGGGCGCGAATGGCTACACCTTC
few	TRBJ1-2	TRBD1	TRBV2	CASTGQSYGYTF	TGTGCCAGCACGGGACAGTCCTATGGCTACACCTTC
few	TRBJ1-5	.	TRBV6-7	CASSYSQGGDNNQPQHF	TGTGCCAGCAGTTACTCCCAGGGAGGGGACAACAATCAGCCCCAGCATTTT
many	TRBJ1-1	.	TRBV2	CASIQRVLTNTEAFF	TGTGCCAGCATTCAAAGGGTACTGACGAACACTGAAGCTTTCTTT
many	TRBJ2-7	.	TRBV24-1	CATSDLGDTSYEQYF	TGTGCCACCAGTGATTTAGGGGACACATCCTACGAGCAGTACTTC
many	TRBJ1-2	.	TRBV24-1	CATSDRLQGGGYTF	TGTGCCACCAGTGATAGGTTACAGGGAGGTGGCTACACCTTC
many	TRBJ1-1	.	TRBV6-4	CASKAGWGNTEAFF	TGTGCCAGCAAAGCAGGGTGGGGGAACACTGAAGCTTTCTTT
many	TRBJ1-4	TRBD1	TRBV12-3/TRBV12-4	CASSLGQGGEKLFF	TGTGCCAGCAGTCTAGGACAGGGAGGTGAAAAACTGTTTTTT
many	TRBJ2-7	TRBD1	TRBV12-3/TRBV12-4	CASTQGVYEQYF	TGTGCCAGCACCCAGGGGGTATACGAGCAGTACTTC
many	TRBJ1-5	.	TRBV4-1	CASSSLINQPQHF	TGCGCCAGCAGTTCGCTGATCAATCAGCCCCAGCATTTT
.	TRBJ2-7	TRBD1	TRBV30	CAWRPRDREGVEQYF	TGTGCCTGGAGACCCCGGGACAGGGAGGGGGTAGAGCAGTACTTC
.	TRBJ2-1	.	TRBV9	CASSGRRGDNEQFF	TGTGCCAGCAGCGGTCGAAGGGGGGACAATGAGCAGTTCTTC
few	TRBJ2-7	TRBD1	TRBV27	CASRTGGVNEQYF	TGTGCCAGCCGGACAGGGGGCGTCAACGAGCAGTACTTC
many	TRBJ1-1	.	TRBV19	CASTLDRGDTEAFF	TGTGCCAGTACCCTGGACAGAGGTGACACTGAAGCTTTCTTT
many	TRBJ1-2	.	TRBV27	CASSLSSRGYGYTF	TGTGCCAGCAGTTTATCGTCTCGGGGGTATGGCTACACCTTC
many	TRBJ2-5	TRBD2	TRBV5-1	CASSLQFSGKQETQYF	TGCGCCAGCAGCCTCCAATTTAGCGGGAAACAAGAGACCCAGTACTTC
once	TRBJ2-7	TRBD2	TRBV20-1	CSVPTGWRESYEQYF	TGCAGTGTTCCCACTGGATGGCGGGAGTCCTACGAGCAGTACTTC
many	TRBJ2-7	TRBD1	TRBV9	CASTPGQASREQYF	TGTGCCAGCACACCGGGACAGGCGTCGCGTGAGCAGTACTTC
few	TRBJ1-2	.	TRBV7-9	CASSYDSGGYTF	TGTGCCAGCAGCTACGATTCGGGCGGCTACACCTTC
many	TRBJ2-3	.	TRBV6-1	CATLLGDTQYF	TGTGCCACCCTACTGGGAGATACGCAGTATTTT
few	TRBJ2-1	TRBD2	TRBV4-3	CASSQGTSHNEQFF	TGCGCCAGCAGCCAAGGGACTAGTCACAATGAGCAGTTCTTC
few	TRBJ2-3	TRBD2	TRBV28	CASSQAGQGVDEDTQYF	TGTGCCAGCAGTCAAGCGGGGCAGGGAGTAGATGAAGATACGCAGTATTTT